These T cell receptor beta chains were read from a single sample in a study of blood T cells in healthy people across ages. TCRdb re-called the 5' RACE reads through MiXCR, storing one row per CDR3 protein. Of fewer than 700,000 distinct CDR3 sequences in the sample, roughly 48% were seen once. The sample was blood. The receptors shown here come from an elderly man in good health. Each CDR3 is given without its conserved first and last residue. The order of the fields is J gene, V gene, clone size, CDR3 protein. Clone size, where shown, is once, few, many, or a class for clones that have expanded.

J gene: TRBJ2-1; V gene: TRBV20-1; clone size: few; CDR3 protein: SARDPLRNEQF
J gene: TRBJ1-2; V gene: TRBV25-1; clone size: once; CDR3 protein: ASTEDRGYGYT
J gene: TRBJ1-6; V gene: TRBV25-1; clone size: .; CDR3 protein: ASSDNSYNSPLH
J gene: TRBJ1-4; V gene: TRBV7-2; clone size: few; CDR3 protein: ASSLGTARGELF
J gene: TRBJ1-3; V gene: TRBV29-1; clone size: .; CDR3 protein: SVGLSSGNTIY
J gene: TRBJ2-2; V gene: TRBV7-3; clone size: .; CDR3 protein: ASSSGGQGAAGELF
J gene: TRBJ2-7; V gene: TRBV12-3/TRBV12-4; clone size: .; CDR3 protein: ASEAARGFGEQY
J gene: TRBJ2-3; V gene: TRBV6-5; clone size: many; CDR3 protein: ASSLAEGTDTQY
J gene: TRBJ2-1; V gene: TRBV7-3; clone size: few; CDR3 protein: ASSPSGRGNEQF
J gene: TRBJ1-2; V gene: TRBV27; clone size: many; CDR3 protein: ASGRDYGYT
J gene: TRBJ2-5; V gene: TRBV7-2; clone size: .; CDR3 protein: ASSRDTQETQY
J gene: TRBJ2-3; V gene: TRBV11-2; clone size: .; CDR3 protein: ASSFTRPADTQY
J gene: TRBJ2-5; V gene: TRBV29-1; clone size: .; CDR3 protein: SVGVAGDNEQY
J gene: TRBJ2-3; V gene: TRBV7-9; clone size: many; CDR3 protein: ASSLAGEDTQY
J gene: TRBJ1-6; V gene: TRBV6-6; clone size: many; CDR3 protein: ASSYSATGSPLH
J gene: TRBJ2-1; V gene: TRBV6-6; clone size: .; CDR3 protein: ASSYTGLGTETQF
J gene: TRBJ2-5; V gene: TRBV11-2; clone size: few; CDR3 protein: ASSSPFGQYQETQY
J gene: TRBJ2-7; V gene: TRBV9; clone size: .; CDR3 protein: ASSVEAADYEQY
J gene: TRBJ1-2; V gene: TRBV7-9; clone size: .; CDR3 protein: SSSQDASYGYT
J gene: .; V gene: TRBV15; clone size: .; CDR3 protein: ATSRDRGARIIYEQY
J gene: TRBJ1-2; V gene: TRBV4-3; clone size: .; CDR3 protein: ASSQAPGGRGYT
J gene: TRBJ2-3; V gene: TRBV12-3/TRBV12-4; clone size: .; CDR3 protein: ASSFSGLAGTDTQY
J gene: TRBJ1-5; V gene: TRBV14; clone size: once; CDR3 protein: ASSLNKKGANQPQH
J gene: TRBJ2-3; V gene: TRBV29-1; clone size: few; CDR3 protein: SVETGTGGTDTQY
J gene: TRBJ2-7; V gene: TRBV6-2/TRBV6-3; clone size: .; CDR3 protein: ASSDRDPSYEQY
J gene: TRBJ2-1; V gene: TRBV10-3; clone size: .; CDR3 protein: AISGTGDEQF
J gene: TRBJ2-1; V gene: TRBV11-3; clone size: .; CDR3 protein: ASSLEAGPYNEQF
J gene: TRBJ1-1; V gene: TRBV12-5; clone size: .; CDR3 protein: ASGQTRPGQWNTEAF
J gene: TRBJ1-4; V gene: TRBV2; clone size: .; CDR3 protein: ASSEAPDVGEKLF
J gene: TRBJ2-2; V gene: TRBV28; clone size: .; CDR3 protein: ASGGLRGELF
J gene: TRBJ2-1; V gene: TRBV5-5; clone size: few; CDR3 protein: ASSLVLVVLTGDEQF
J gene: TRBJ2-3; V gene: TRBV11-3; clone size: few; CDR3 protein: ASSLRTDYTQY
J gene: TRBJ2-5; V gene: TRBV7-2; clone size: .; CDR3 protein: ASRGLAKETQY
J gene: TRBJ1-5; V gene: TRBV6-2/TRBV6-3; clone size: .; CDR3 protein: ASRRRETSNQPQH
J gene: TRBJ2-3; V gene: TRBV2; clone size: .; CDR3 protein: ANSESGYSTDTQY
J gene: TRBJ1-5; V gene: TRBV13; clone size: few; CDR3 protein: ASSLGGRNQPQH
J gene: TRBJ2-1; V gene: TRBV15; clone size: .; CDR3 protein: ATSRDIGGSYNEQF
J gene: TRBJ2-7; V gene: TRBV7-2; clone size: many; CDR3 protein: ASSLPSSYEQY
J gene: TRBJ2-4; V gene: TRBV7-2; clone size: .; CDR3 protein: ASSLAHRQGARNIQY
J gene: TRBJ2-6; V gene: TRBV19; clone size: few; CDR3 protein: ASSTRQSPSGANVLT
J gene: TRBJ2-5; V gene: TRBV28; clone size: .; CDR3 protein: ANSPLRGAGGETQY
J gene: TRBJ2-1; V gene: TRBV7-9; clone size: few; CDR3 protein: ASSLGLAGNQETQF
J gene: TRBJ2-5; V gene: TRBV5-1; clone size: .; CDR3 protein: ASSLTGGESETQY
J gene: TRBJ2-4; V gene: TRBV28; clone size: .; CDR3 protein: ACSLGAVKNIQY
J gene: TRBJ1-1; V gene: TRBV6-6; clone size: .; CDR3 protein: ASNPRQVNTEAF
J gene: TRBJ1-1; V gene: TRBV7-2; clone size: .; CDR3 protein: ASSLIGGGTEAF
J gene: TRBJ2-1; V gene: TRBV5-1; clone size: .; CDR3 protein: AGSLEGNSYNEQF
J gene: TRBJ2-3; V gene: TRBV4-3; clone size: .; CDR3 protein: ASSQDSGGGIDTQY
J gene: TRBJ2-1; V gene: TRBV3-1; clone size: .; CDR3 protein: ASSQDPLAGNNEQF
J gene: TRBJ2-1; V gene: TRBV7-9; clone size: .; CDR3 protein: AGSYRAGKGDNEQF
J gene: TRBJ1-1; V gene: TRBV4-3; clone size: .; CDR3 protein: ASSQGYPGGANTEAF
J gene: TRBJ1-1; V gene: TRBV7-3; clone size: .; CDR3 protein: ASSRDSNTEAF
J gene: TRBJ2-3; V gene: TRBV7-9; clone size: .; CDR3 protein: ASSLVTGASDTQY
J gene: TRBJ2-1; V gene: TRBV20-1; clone size: few; CDR3 protein: SASPRGEQF
J gene: TRBJ1-5; V gene: TRBV20-1; clone size: many; CDR3 protein: SASLWGQSNQPQH
J gene: TRBJ2-7; V gene: TRBV7-9; clone size: .; CDR3 protein: ASSPSGNSYEQY
J gene: TRBJ2-1; V gene: TRBV7-3; clone size: .; CDR3 protein: ASSLLAGAYYNEQF
J gene: TRBJ2-1; V gene: TRBV2; clone size: few; CDR3 protein: ASTLGLAGDEQF
J gene: TRBJ2-3; V gene: TRBV7-9; clone size: many; CDR3 protein: ASTDKEDRVSTDTQY
J gene: TRBJ2-3; V gene: TRBV6-4; clone size: few; CDR3 protein: ASSAQGHQMDTQY